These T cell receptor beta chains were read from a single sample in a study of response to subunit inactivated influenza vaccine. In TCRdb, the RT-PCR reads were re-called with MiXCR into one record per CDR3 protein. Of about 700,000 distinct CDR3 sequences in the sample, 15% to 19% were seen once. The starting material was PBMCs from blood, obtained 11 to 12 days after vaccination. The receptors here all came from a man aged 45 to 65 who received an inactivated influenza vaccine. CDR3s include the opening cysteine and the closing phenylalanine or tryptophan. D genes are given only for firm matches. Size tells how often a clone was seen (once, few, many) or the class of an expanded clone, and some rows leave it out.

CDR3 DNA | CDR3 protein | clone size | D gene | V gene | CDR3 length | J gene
TGTGCCAGCAGTCCGGAGCGGGGAACGTCTTACAATGAGCAGTTCTTC | CASSPERGTSYNEQFF | few | TRBD2 | TRBV7-8 | 16 | TRBJ2-1
TGCAGTGCTAAGCGGCAGGAGAACTACGAGCAGTACTTC | CSAKRQENYEQYF | . | . | TRBV20-1 | 13 | TRBJ2-7
TGTGCCAGCACAGGCGGGAGAGGGGAGGAGACCCAGTACTTC | CASTGGRGEETQYF | . | TRBD2 | TRBV2 | 14 | TRBJ2-5
TGTGCCAGCCTAGGGCAGACGGGTGGCTACACCTTC | CASLGQTGGYTF | . | . | TRBV28 | 12 | TRBJ1-2
TGTGCCAGCAGCGTAGGTGGGACAGGTGACGAGCAGTACTTC | CASSVGGTGDEQYF | few | TRBD1 | TRBV9 | 14 | TRBJ2-7
TGTGCCAGCCATCGACCTGGAGACAATGAGCAGTTCTTC | CASHRPGDNEQFF | few | . | TRBV28 | 13 | TRBJ2-1
TGTGCCAGCAGCATGACAGGGGCACTACTTCTTAGCAATCAGCCCCAGCATTTT | CASSMTGALLLSNQPQHF | . | TRBD1 | TRBV11-2 | 18 | TRBJ1-5
TGTGCCAGCAGCTTAGAGAAAAGTGGGTCTCGGTATAATTCACCCCTCCACTTT | CASSLEKSGSRYNSPLHF | . | . | TRBV11-2 | 18 | TRBJ1-6
TGTGCCAGCAGTCCTGGGACCGTTAACTCTGGAAACACCATATATTTT | CASSPGTVNSGNTIYF | . | . | TRBV12-3/TRBV12-4 | 16 | TRBJ1-3
TGCAGTGCCGACCGGGCGGACAGGGCAAACACCGGGGAGCTGTTTTTT | CSADRADRANTGELFF | many | TRBD1 | TRBV20-1 | 16 | TRBJ2-2
TGCGCCAGCAGAGACCGACACCTCGGCTCTGGAAACACCATATATTTT | CASRDRHLGSGNTIYF | . | . | TRBV4-3 | 16 | TRBJ1-3
TGTGCCAGCAGTGAATTTAGCGCCAACACCGGGGAGCTGTTTTTT | CASSEFSANTGELFF | . | . | TRBV6-1 | 15 | TRBJ2-2